This T cell receptor beta chain was found in a study of cytomegalovirus exposure and HLA in healthy donors. Notes on the study in general: The dataset shows that most TCR sequences were rare, while some public TCRs occurred in many donors. In a later analysis, TCR beta V- and J-gene trimming showed a link to a missense DCLRE1C variant.

This PCR relied on a set of 60 Vbeta primers and 13 Jbeta primers. Clones were sequenced by immunoSEQ multiplex PCR, and TCRdb holds only the in-frame ones, with some missing. The sample has about 130,000 clones; more than 70% are singletons. On this clone: Its antigen is unknown.

The CDR3 has 17 amino acids. Trimming cost V 0 bases and J 0 bases; bases outside gene matches: 4. The V gene's germline CDR1 is LGHNA and CDR2 YSLEER. Although they were nominally healthy when sampled, donors likely had unrecorded immune exposures. The source material was PBMCs. This receptor was identified in a man younger than 45 in good health and CMV-seronegative. The chain links TRBV4-3 to TRBJ1-5; 8 bases agree with TRBD1. CDR3 amino acids: CASSQDLTGDSNQPQHF. Here the CDR3 DNA reads TGCGCCAGCAGCCAAGATCTGACAGGGGATAGCAATCAGCCCCAGCATTTT.